This T cell receptor beta chain was retrieved from a study of early T cells in non-severe SARS-CoV-2 infection. About the study: Unsorted whole blood bulk RNA was sequenced, with unpaired chains. Findings and caveats of the study: VDJdb matches were skewed toward anti-spike CD8 T cell responses.

Molecules of cDNA were individually given unique molecular identifiers that were attached to them. TCRdb processed the 5' RACE reads anew with MiXCR; each CDR3 protein has one entry. The sample consists of approximately 66,000 distinct CDR3 sequences, approximately 13% of them appearing once. This clonotype occurred many times. Its target is not known. This sequence was found in an adult who was a healthcare worker with PCR-confirmed SARS-CoV-2 infection or an uninfected control (not recorded which). The sequenced sample was whole blood.

DNA of the CDR3: TGTGCCAGCAGCTTCGGACAGGGGGCGCGGTCACCCCTCCACTTT. Translated, it gives CASSFGQGARSPLHF. The chain is built from TRBV7-3 and TRBJ1-6; 11 bases fit TRBD1. The trim removed 3 bases at V and 10 bases at J, leaving 5 bases unmatched. Germline CDR1 SGHTA, CDR2 FQGTGA. The CDR3 sequence is 15 residues long.